This TCR beta chain comes out of a study of chemoradiotherapy in HPV16-positive cancers (dated by TCRdb to 2021 to 2024). At the level of the whole study: Using functional T-cell assays on cells from two HPV16-positive patients, the researchers defined candidate HPV-specific T-cell clones and common TCR motifs. The study asked whether T-cell immunity to the HPV oncoproteins E6 and E7 changes during chemoradiotherapy and whether this immunity affects survival. The candidate HPV-specific TCRs and motifs were subsequently tracked in TCR repertoires obtained from roughly 90 patients with HPV-related cancers.

Summary of the overall study and its limitations: Expansion of candidate HPV-specific clones and E7-related TCR motifs was observed in the tumor microenvironment during treatment, whereas no such expansion was observed for non-HPV-specific T cells. The functional definition of HPV-specific T cells came from only a couple of HPV16-positive patients, and the survival association was reported for HPV16-positive patients. In HPV16-positive patients, expansion of HPV-responsive T cells during chemoradiotherapy was associated with improved recurrence-free survival.

A remark on this clone: Its antigen is unknown. Per-base quality was not reported, and no clone a single base away is much larger than it.

Repertoires were sampled repeatedly over the course of chemoradiotherapy, so clonal expansion could be followed in the tumor microenvironment. Receptor libraries were prepared by the immunoSEQ multiplex PCR assay. The table comes from immuneACCESS by way of TCRdb, which keeps in-frame sequences with V and J called. Part of the clones is missing from these tables; in studies checked, under half for an unresolved V gene and the rest for unknown reasons. Within this sample are around 13,000 clones, with 89% of them counted one time only. In total, the top ten clones hold more than 20% of the sample. Trimmed from V: 5 bases; trimmed from J: 5 bases; junction bases lacking a gene match: 5. Reading the germline V gene gives CDR1 SGHVS and CDR2 FNYEAQ. Spanning cysteine to phenylalanine, the CDR3 consists of 14 amino acids. CDR3 DNA only is kept here, 42 bases in frame from base 1.

Sequencing was performed on blood, taken from a patient who underwent chemoradiotherapy. This clonotype was sampled from a human donor with HPV-associated anogenital cancer. The rearranged chain carries TRBV7-6 and TRBJ1-4; the junction holds 7 bases that match TRBD1. The CDR3 region has the sequence CASSPGQLNEKLFF. The base sequence is TGTGCCAGCAGCCCGGGACAGTTAAATGAAAAACTGTTTTTT.